This TCR beta chain was found in a study of T-cell reconstitution after alpha-beta-depleted transplantation in children. Findings and caveats of the study: The origin of alpha-beta T cells about two months after transplant was reportedly several hundred expanded graft clones. Some patients showed high day-60 TCRbeta diversity, which derived from surviving recipient T cells and thymic progenitors. Newly produced T cells mostly accounted for T-cell counts and diversity one year post-transplant.

CDR1 and CDR2 from the germline V gene are MNHEY and SVGAGI. The length of the CDR3 is 16 residues. With 2 bases clipped from V and 11 bases from J, the junction kept 16 bases outside the gene matches. Ten or more counts support this clonotype. Its antigen is still unknown. Researchers prepared the TCRbeta library using unique molecular identifiers, the study reports. TCRdb re-called the PCR reads through MiXCR, storing one row per CDR3 protein. The sample carries some 600,000 distinct CDR3 sequences, 13% recorded once. This clonotype originated in a male patient younger than 18 who had a stem cell transplant for acute myeloid leukemia, so the T cells may come from the graft donor. Sequenced here: PBMCs, mostly from graft donor cells, sampled 360 days after TCRalphabeta/CD19-depleted stem cell transplant. The chain is built from TRBV6-5 and TRBJ2-7; 9 nucleotides align to TRBD2. This CDR3 is CASSYDFGLAGVMKYF. CDR3 sequence (DNA): TGTGCCAGCAGTTACGACTTCGGATTAGCGGGAGTTATGAAGTACTTC.